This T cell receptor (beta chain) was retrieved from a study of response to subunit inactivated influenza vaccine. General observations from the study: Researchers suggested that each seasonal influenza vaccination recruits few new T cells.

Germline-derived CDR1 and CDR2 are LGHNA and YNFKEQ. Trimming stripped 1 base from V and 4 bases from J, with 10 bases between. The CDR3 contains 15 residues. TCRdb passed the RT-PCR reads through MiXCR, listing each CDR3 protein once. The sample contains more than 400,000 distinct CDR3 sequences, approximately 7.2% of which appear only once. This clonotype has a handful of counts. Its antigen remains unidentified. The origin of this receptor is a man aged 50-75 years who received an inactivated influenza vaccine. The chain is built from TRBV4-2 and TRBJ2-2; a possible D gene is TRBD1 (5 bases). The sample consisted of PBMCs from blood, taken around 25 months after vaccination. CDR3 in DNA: TGTGCCAGCAGCCAAGGCCGACAGACCACCGGGGAGCTGTTTTTT. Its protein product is CASSQGRQTTGELFF.